This T cell receptor beta chain was obtained from a study of post-analysis software for immune sequencing data. This clonotype came up a few times. The antigen is unknown. The study, taken as a whole, reports: Included in a set of about five TRBV segments more frequent in patients than controls were TRBV5-6, TRBV5-1 and TRBV20-1.

V lost 0 bases, J lost 0 bases, and 13 bases lay in between. The CDR3 sequence is 17 residues long. Germline lookup yields CDR1 SGHRS and CDR2 YFSETQ. Prepared TCR beta cDNA libraries contained unique molecular identifiers. TCRdb ran MiXCR on the PCR reads and lists one entry per CDR3 protein. The sample carries roughly 730,000 distinct CDR3 sequences, 25% to 30% recorded once. The clonotype originates from a girl aged 10-17 years with multiple sclerosis. The material sequenced was blood. The J gene is TRBJ2-1, the V gene TRBV5-1, with D perhaps given as TRBD1 or TRBD2 (5 bases each). DNA for the CDR3: TGCGCCAGCAGCTTGGGGGACGGGGAACTCTCCTACAATGAGCAGTTCTTC. Translated: CASSLGDGELSYNEQFF.